The clone carrying this TCR beta chain was seen only once. The antigen remains undetermined. This entry belongs to a study of regulatory T cells in long-lasting Graves disease. The study's findings and limits: Persistent Graves' patients possessed reduced TCR diversity relative to recently diagnosed ones. Whereas about a thousand public clonotypes were shared by new patients, persistent patients shared more, at some 2,500.

CDR1 is SNHLY, CDR2 FYNNEI, per germline. V lost 6 bases, J lost 7 bases, and 6 bases stayed unmatched. There are 15 residues in the CDR3. Combining iRepertoire HTBI primers with Arm-PCR of CDR3 regions, the authors built TCR beta libraries. TCRdb re-called the multiplex PCR reads through MiXCR, storing one row per CDR3 protein. This table has some 500,000 distinct CDR3 sequences, about 16% appearing once. Time point noted: newly diagnosed GD, antithyroid drugs for less than 3 months. Researchers made the TCR library from RNA that was extracted from PBMCs. These records were also assigned to another study, of T cells in Graves' hyperthyroidism and ophthalmopathy. That source notes: The HTBI set primed first-round TCR CDR3 RT-PCR.

V is TRBV2 and J is TRBJ2-1; TRBD2 matches 13 bases. The specimen comprised peripheral blood mononuclear cells (PBMCs), sampled at new diagnosis, from a patient treated with antithyroid drugs. This TCR was recovered from a woman aged 35-65 years with Graves disease. The CDR3 is CASRTGTSGKNEQFF. CDR3 in DNA: TGTGCCAGCAGGACCGGGACTAGCGGGAAAAATGAGCAGTTCTTC.